What follows are 28 T cell receptor beta chains derived from one specimen sequenced in a study of OX40 agonist ivuxolimab in advanced cancers. Clones were read by immunoSEQ multiplex PCR, and TCRdb kept only the in-frame ones, dropping some. The sample yields roughly 40,000 clones, 80% to 90% seen once. The sequences come from CD4+ or CD8+ T cells sorted from blood, collected in a trial of the OX40 agonist ivuxolimab. The receptors derive from an adult with an advanced solid tumor such as melanoma, head and neck, liver or kidney cancer.

The chain is built from TRBV5-1 and TRBJ2-2; TRBD1 aligns across 9 bases. Germline CDR1 reads SGHRS; CDR2 reads YFSETQ. J was trimmed by 6 bases and V by 6 bases; bases with no gene match: 6. The CDR3 is 14 amino acids. The CDR3 DNA reads as TGCGCCAGCATGCCGGGACAGGGTTCCGGGGAGCTGTTTTTT. This encodes CASMPGQGSGELFF.

The genes are TRBV5-6 and TRBJ2-4; D might be TRBD1 (6 bases). Germline CDR1 reads SGHDT; CDR2 reads YYEEEE. V was clipped by 0 bases and J by 15 bases, with 16 bases between them. The CDR3 extends over 13 amino acids. CDR3 loop: CASSLDRAGQWYF. CDR3 in DNA: TGTGCCAGCAGCTTGGACAGGGCGGGCCAATGGTACTTC.

The gene calls are TRBV4-2 and TRBJ2-3, with 11 bases aligning to TRBD2. The CDR3 is made up of 15 amino acids. Trimming took 0 bases from V and 4 from J; bases not matched to a gene: 0. Germline CDR1 and CDR2: LGHNA and YNFKEQ. The CDR3 DNA is TGTGCCAGCAGCCAAGATAGCGGGGGGGCAGATACGCAGTATTTT. This gives the protein CASSQDSGGADTQYF.

The V and J genes are TRBV19 and TRBJ1-6, with TRBD1 matching over 7 bases. CDR3 length equals 15 residues. Germline trimming cut 5 bases from V and 6 bases from J; bases unmatched to any gene: 7. Germline V gene sequence: CDR1 LNHDA, CDR2 SQIVND (reference sequence). DNA for the CDR3: TGTGCCAGTAGTGGACAGGAGAGCTTTAATTCACCCCTCCACTTT. Translating gives CASSGQESFNSPLHF.

The V call is TRBV2, the J call TRBJ2-7; D unclear. Trimming cost V 1 base and J 2 bases, with 9 bases left between them. The V gene's germline CDR1 is SNHLY and CDR2 FYNNEI. This CDR3 spans 14 amino acids. In nucleotides, the CDR3 is TGTGCCAGCAGTGAAGGTTGGCAGGCCTACGAGCAGTACTTC. This sequence encodes CASSEGWQAYEQYF.

The chain has TRBV27 and TRBJ2-3, with TRBD1 identical over 7 bases. The CDR3 is made up of 13 amino acids. V dropped 5 bases and J dropped 5; count of bases not matched to a gene: 4. Germline V gene data show CDR1 as MNHEY and CDR2 as SMNVEV (reference sequence). CDR3 DNA: TGTGCCAGCAGTAACCAGGGGGAAGATACGCAGTATTTT. Its translation is CASSNQGEDTQYF.

The V and J genes are TRBV5-1 and TRBJ2-1, with 11 positions matching TRBD2. CDR3 size: 15 residues. Unmatched junction bases numbered 3, after V lost 4 bases and J lost 3 bases. Germline values: CDR1 SGHRS, CDR2 YFSETQ. The CDR3 region is CASSPTSGNYNEQFF. The CDR3 DNA reads as TGCGCCAGCAGCCCGACTAGCGGGAACTACAATGAGCAGTTCTTC.

This clone was observed a handful of times. The chain carries TRBV28 and TRBJ1-2; D is ambiguous. The germline gives CDR1 MDHEN, CDR2 SYDVKM. The V end was cut by 5 bases, the J end by 5 bases, with 15 bases between. The CDR3 has 14 residues. CDR3 region: CASSLNAGLYGYTF. In DNA, the CDR3 is TGTGCCAGCAGTCTAAACGCCGGACTTTATGGCTACACCTTC.

This sequence joins TRBV6-1 and TRBJ1-4; D may be TRBD1 (6 bases). This CDR3 is built from 16 residues. V gave up 2 bases and J gave up 8 bases, with 18 bases separating them. Germline V gives CDR1 MNHNS, CDR2 SASEGT. This chain's CDR3 is CASSEYVGGLGEKLFF. The CDR3 nucleotides are TGTGCCAGCAGTGAATACGTTGGGGGGCTTGGGGAAAAACTGTTTTTT.

This clone is a singleton in its sample. The chain is built from TRBV5-5 and TRBJ1-6; 7 nucleotides agree with TRBD1. V lost 1 base to trimming and J lost 0 bases; unmatched junction nucleotides: 4. CDR3 length equals 17 residues. The V gene's germline CDR1 is SGHKS and CDR2 YYEKEE (reference sequence). The CDR3: CASSLLGDSSYNSPLHF. In nucleotides, the CDR3 is TGTGCCAGCAGCTTGCTAGGGGACAGCTCCTATAATTCACCCCTCCACTTT.

The chain couples TRBV6-5 to TRBJ1-4, with 7 bases fitting TRBD1. The CDR3 extends over 14 amino acids. With V trimmed by 6 bases and J by 7 bases, 8 bases remained unmatched. CDR1 and CDR2 (germline): MNHEY, SVGAGI. The CDR3 DNA sequence: TGTGCCAGCAGATTCGACAGGGAGTCTGAAAAACTGTTTTTT. It specifies CASRFDRESEKLFF.

This sequence joins TRBV10-2 and TRBJ1-1, with 7 bases aligning to TRBD1. Germline values: CDR1 WSHSY, CDR2 SAAADI. This CDR3 has 13 amino acids. The ends lost 3 bases at V and 4 bases at J; junction bases unmatched: 2. This CDR3 is CASSETGATEAFF. CDR3 coding DNA: TGCGCCAGCAGTGAAACAGGGGCCACTGAAGCTTTCTTT.

The V and J genes are TRBV18 and TRBJ2-3; D remains ambiguous. V was shortened by 1 base and J by 2 bases, with 7 bases between the two germline ends. There are 14 residues in the CDR3. Germline V CDR1 and CDR2: KGHSH, LQKENI. The CDR3: CASSPRAVTDTQYF. For the CDR3, the DNA is TGTGCCAGCTCACCACGGGCAGTCACAGATACGCAGTATTTT.

The genes are TRBV10-3 and TRBJ1-3; no firm D call. The CDR3 totals 14 residues. Germline CDR1 and CDR2: ENHRY and SYGVKD. Trimming removed 2 bases at V and 0 bases at J, with 5 bases between. The CDR3 spells CAISELSSGNTIYF. For the CDR3, the DNA is TGTGCCATCAGTGAGCTTTCCTCTGGAAACACCATATATTTT.

The chain links TRBV21-1 to TRBJ1-1; the table names TRBD1, a call not compared with the DNA. TRBV21-1 is flagged as a pseudogene. The CDR3 consists of 15 residues. CDR3 DNA: TGTGCCAGCAGCAAAGAGCTTGAAGGGGTCTCGGAAGCTTTCTTT. Translated, it gives CASSKELEGVSEAFF.

This clone was seen more than once but under ten times. The V gene is TRBV7-2, the J gene TRBJ1-1; tentatively, D is TRBD1 (5 bases). The CDR3 runs 13 residues. Per the germline V gene, CDR1 is SGHTA and CDR2 is FQGNSA. V lost 5 bases and J 1 base, leaving 8 bases between the germline ends. CDR3 sequence (DNA): TGTGCCAGCAGCAGCAGGGAGAACACTGAAGCTTTCTTT. Protein sequence: CASSSRENTEAFF.

This clone was counted between two and nine times. The chain carries TRBV27 and TRBJ1-2, with 8 bases fitting TRBD1. The length of the CDR3 is 12 residues. Germline V CDR1 and CDR2: MNHEY, SMNVEV (reference sequence). Trimming cost V 3 bases and J 7 bases; bases outside gene matches: 1. The chain's CDR3 is CASSLTGVGYTF. Written as DNA, the CDR3 is TGTGCCAGCAGTTTGACAGGGGTTGGCTACACCTTC.

V usage is TRBV10-2 and J usage is TRBJ2-1, with D perhaps matching TRBD1 (6 bases). The CDR3 spans 14 residues. The V and J ends lost 8 bases and 2 bases respectively, with 13 bases between them. Germline V gene sequence: CDR1 WSHSY, CDR2 SAAADI. This CDR3 reads CASRQANPYNEQFF. CDR3 DNA sequence: TGCGCCAGCCGACAGGCAAATCCCTACAATGAGCAGTTCTTC.

The chain recombines TRBV18 with TRBJ2-7; 10 nucleotides match TRBD1. This CDR3 has 14 residues. Losses at the gene ends were 6 bases for V and 5 bases for J; bases not matched to a gene: 7. Germline lookup yields CDR1 KGHSH and CDR2 LQKENI. The CDR3 spells CASSQTGTGDEQYF. CDR3 nucleotides: TGTGCCAGCTCTCAAACCGGGACAGGGGACGAGCAGTACTTC.

The rearrangement links TRBV30 to TRBJ1-6; perhaps TRBD1 as D (5 bases). CDR1 GTSNPN and CDR2 SVGIG come from the germline V gene (reference sequence). The germline V and J ends were trimmed by 1 base and 5 bases, with 6 bases remaining between them. This CDR3 is 13 amino acids long. The CDR3 DNA is TGTGCCTGGAGTGGGGGCAATAATTCACCCCTCCACTTT. This encodes CAWSGGNNSPLHF.

The gene calls are TRBV6-5 and TRBJ2-3; TRBD2 might be the D (6 bases). Germline V CDR1 and CDR2: MNHEY, SVGAGI. This CDR3 has 16 amino acids. Trimming took 2 bases from V and 1 from J, leaving 13 bases between them. The DNA of the CDR3 is TGTGCCAGCAGTTACCGGGCTGCTAGCGGCACAGATACGCAGTATTTT. As protein: CASSYRAASGTDTQYF.

This clone was detected only a few times. CDR3 sequence reads: CASSLAGGLNQPQHF. DNA for the CDR3: TGTGCCAGCAGCTTAGCTGGGGGCCTGAATCAGCCCCAGCATTTT. The chain links TRBV7-2 to TRBJ1-5; D is possibly TRBD1 (6 bases). The CDR3 consists of 15 residues. In germline, CDR1 is SGHTA, CDR2 FQGNSA. Trimming stripped 0 bases from V and 4 bases from J, with 10 bases between.

Remarks on this clone: One junction end does not reproduce the germline sequence, and a read error may be involved. The V call is TRBV11-1, the J call TRBJ2-5, with TRBD1 matching over 7 bases. From germline, CDR1 is SGHAT and CDR2 FQDESV (reference sequence). The CDR3 is 15 amino acids. CDR3 DNA sequence: TGTGCCACCAGCCCCGGGGACAGCAGACGAGAGACCCAGTACTTC. Translating gives CATSPGDSRRETQYF.

This clone has more than one count but fewer than ten. This sequence joins TRBV28 and TRBJ2-3, with 10 bases lining up with TRBD2. The germline gives CDR1 MDHEN, CDR2 SYDVKM. This CDR3 is 18 amino acids long. After removal of 1 base from V and 0 bases from J, the junction contained 7 bases not matched to a gene. For the CDR3, the DNA is TGTGCCAGCAGTTTATCTAGCGGGGGATCAGCTAGCACAGATACGCAGTATTTT. As protein: CASSLSSGGSASTDTQYF.

CDR3 in DNA: TGTGCCAGCAGTTTACGGCGAGATCAGCCCCAGCATTTT. Protein sequence: CASSLRRDQPQHF. This chain connects TRBV28 to TRBJ1-5; no reliable D call. CDR1 and CDR2 from the germline V gene are MDHEN and SYDVKM. The CDR3 spans 13 residues. The V end lost 2 bases, the J end lost 5 bases, and 7 bases lay between the germline ends.

The chain employs TRBV20-1 and TRBJ1-3; D is uncertain. V dropped 6 bases and J dropped 7 bases, with 10 bases sitting between them. CDR3 size: 11 residues. Per germline, CDR1 DFQATT and CDR2 SNEGSKA (reference sequence). The DNA of the CDR3 is TGCAGTGCCAGGACCGCTAACACCATATATTTT. Its translation: CSARTANTIYF.

This chain uses TRBV6-6 with TRBJ1-4; 7 bases map to TRBD1. J gave up 8 bases and V 7 bases, and 4 bases lay outside the gene matches. The CDR3 length is 12 residues. Germline CDR1 reads MNHNY; CDR2 reads SVGAGI (reference sequence). The CDR3 region is CASTRGQEKLFF. The CDR3 nucleotides are TGTGCCAGCACCCGGGGACAGGAAAAACTGTTTTTT.

The chain carries TRBV4-3 and TRBJ2-2; D not certain. The CDR3 spans 12 residues. CDR1 LGHNA and CDR2 YSLEER come from the germline V gene. The V end was cut by 4 bases, the J end by 8 bases, with 8 bases between. CDR3: CASSRPYGELFF. The CDR3 nucleotides read TGCGCCAGCAGCCGCCCATATGGGGAGCTGTTTTTT.